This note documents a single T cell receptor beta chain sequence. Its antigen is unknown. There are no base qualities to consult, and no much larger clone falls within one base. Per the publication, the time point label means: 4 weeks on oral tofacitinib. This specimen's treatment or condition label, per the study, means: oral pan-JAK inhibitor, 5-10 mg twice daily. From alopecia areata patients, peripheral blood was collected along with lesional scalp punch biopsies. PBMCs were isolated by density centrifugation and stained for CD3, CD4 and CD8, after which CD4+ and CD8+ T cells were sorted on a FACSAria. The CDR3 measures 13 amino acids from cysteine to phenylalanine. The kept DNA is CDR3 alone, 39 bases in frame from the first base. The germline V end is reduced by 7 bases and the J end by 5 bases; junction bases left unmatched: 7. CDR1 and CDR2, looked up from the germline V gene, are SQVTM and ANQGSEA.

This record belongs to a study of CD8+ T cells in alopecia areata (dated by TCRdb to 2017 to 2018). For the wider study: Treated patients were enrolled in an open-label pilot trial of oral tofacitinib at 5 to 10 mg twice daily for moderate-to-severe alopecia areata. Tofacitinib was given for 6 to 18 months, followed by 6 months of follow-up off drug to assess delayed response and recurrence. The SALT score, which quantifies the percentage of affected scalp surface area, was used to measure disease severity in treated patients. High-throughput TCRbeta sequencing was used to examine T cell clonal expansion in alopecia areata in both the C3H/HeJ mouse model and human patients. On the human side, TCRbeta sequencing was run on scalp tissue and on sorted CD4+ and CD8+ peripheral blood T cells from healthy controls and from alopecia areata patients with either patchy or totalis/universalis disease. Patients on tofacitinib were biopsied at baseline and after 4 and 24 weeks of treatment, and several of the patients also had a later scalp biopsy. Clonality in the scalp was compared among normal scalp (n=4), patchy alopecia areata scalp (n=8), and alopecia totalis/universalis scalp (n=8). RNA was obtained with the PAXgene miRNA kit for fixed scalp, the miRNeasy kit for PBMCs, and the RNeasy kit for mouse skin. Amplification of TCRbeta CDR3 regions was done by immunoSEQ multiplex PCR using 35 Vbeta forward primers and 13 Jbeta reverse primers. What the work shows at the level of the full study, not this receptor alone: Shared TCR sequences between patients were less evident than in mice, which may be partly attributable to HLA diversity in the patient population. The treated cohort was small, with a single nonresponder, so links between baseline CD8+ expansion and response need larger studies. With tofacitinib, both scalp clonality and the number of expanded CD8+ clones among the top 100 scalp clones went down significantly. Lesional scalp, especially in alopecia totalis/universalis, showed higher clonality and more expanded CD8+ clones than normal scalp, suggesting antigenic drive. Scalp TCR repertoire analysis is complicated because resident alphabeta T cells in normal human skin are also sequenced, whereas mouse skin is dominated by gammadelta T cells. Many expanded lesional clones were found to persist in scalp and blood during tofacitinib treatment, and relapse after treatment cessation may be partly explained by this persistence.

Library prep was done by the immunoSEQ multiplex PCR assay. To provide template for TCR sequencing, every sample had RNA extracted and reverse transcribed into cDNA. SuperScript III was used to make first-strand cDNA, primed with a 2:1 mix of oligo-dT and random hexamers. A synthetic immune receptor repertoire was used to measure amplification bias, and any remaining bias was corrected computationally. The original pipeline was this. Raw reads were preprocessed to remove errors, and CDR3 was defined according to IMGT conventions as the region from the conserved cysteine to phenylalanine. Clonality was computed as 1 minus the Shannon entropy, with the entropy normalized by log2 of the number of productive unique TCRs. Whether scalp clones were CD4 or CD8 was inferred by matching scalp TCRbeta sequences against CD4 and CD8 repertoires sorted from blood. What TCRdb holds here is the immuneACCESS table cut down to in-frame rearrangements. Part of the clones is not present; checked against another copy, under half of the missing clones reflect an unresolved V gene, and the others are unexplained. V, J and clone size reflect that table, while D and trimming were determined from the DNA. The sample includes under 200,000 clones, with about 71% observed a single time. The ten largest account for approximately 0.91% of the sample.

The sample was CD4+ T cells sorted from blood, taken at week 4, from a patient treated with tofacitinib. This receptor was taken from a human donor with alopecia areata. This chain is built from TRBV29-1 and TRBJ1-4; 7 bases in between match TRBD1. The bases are TGCAGCGCCACACAGGGGATGAATGAAAAACTGTTTTTT. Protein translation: CSATQGMNEKLFF.